Shown below are 3 T cell receptor beta chains from a single sample sequenced in a study of T-cell reconstitution after alpha-beta-depleted transplantation in children. Preparation of the TCRbeta library involved a method that used unique molecular identifiers. TCRdb used MiXCR to reprocess the PCR reads, holding one entry per CDR3 protein. The sample contains hundreds of thousands of distinct CDR3 sequences, roughly 17% of which appear only once. The input for sequencing was PBMCs from the stem cell graft donor, taken from the stem cell graft. The receptors derive from a human donor who donated a stem cell graft to a child with acute myeloid leukemia.

This clonotype was found a few times. The chain combines TRBV7-2 with TRBJ2-7, with 7 positions matching TRBD2. The germline V gene has CDR1 SGHTA and CDR2 FQGNSA. Unmatched junction bases numbered 10, after V lost 4 bases and J lost 4 bases. The CDR3 totals 15 residues. The chain's CDR3 is CASSYRGDDHYEQYF. The CDR3 nucleotides are TGTGCCAGCAGCTATCGGGGGGACGACCATTACGAGCAGTACTTC.

This clonotype was detected many times. The chain carries TRBV5-1 and TRBJ1-1; 8 bases are a match to TRBD1. CDR3 size: 14 residues. The germline V gene encodes CDR1 SGHRS and CDR2 YFSETQ. Losses at the gene ends were 3 bases for V and 2 bases for J; bases not matched to a gene: 3. CDR3 sequence: CASSSQGANTEAFF. Here the CDR3 DNA reads TGCGCCAGCAGCTCTCAGGGGGCTAACACTGAAGCTTTCTTT.

The table lists this clonotype with many counts. The chain joins TRBV6-1 to TRBJ1-1, with 7 bases identical to TRBD1. The germline gives CDR1 MNHNS, CDR2 SASEGT. The length of the CDR3 is 14 residues. After removal of 6 bases from V and 0 bases from J, the junction contained 4 bases not matched to a gene. DNA for the CDR3: TGTGCCAGCAGGACACAGGGGTTGAACACTGAAGCTTTCTTT. Protein sequence: CASRTQGLNTEAFF.